Included here is one TCR beta chain sequence, with context. The antigen is unknown. Adults of Caucasian background living in Nashville, Tennessee made up all donors. The sample is drawn from a study of shared clonotypes between healthy human individuals. Study-level information: CD4 naive and memory got three plates each, CD8 naive two, CD8 memory one.

Only in-frame clones appear in the TCRdb table, and some are missing; sequencing was by immunoSEQ multiplex PCR. The table has 800,000 to 1,200,000 clones, 75% to 85% seen once; the top ten hold under 0.65%. General observations from the study: Relative to memory subsets, naive subsets generally showed larger estimated richness. Enrolling few donors narrowed the genetic and exposure-history diversity that was represented.

The sequence derives from a man aged 18 to 35 in good health. Some clones in this sample may be carry-over from other donors' samples. The sequenced sample consisted of memory CD4+ T cells from PBMCs. Noted subset: CD45RA-negative fraction.

The CDR3 sequence is CASSQGPGWDGNTIYF. DNA of the CDR3: TGTGCCAGCAGCCAAGGTCCCGGATGGGATGGAAACACCATATATTTT. The gene calls are TRBV9 and TRBJ1-3, with D hard to call. Germline CDR1 reads SGDLS; CDR2 reads YYNGEE. V dropped 4 bases and J dropped 3 bases, with 17 bases sitting between them. This CDR3 region has 16 residues.